Detailed here is one T cell receptor (beta chain). This sample is part of a study of OX40 agonist ivuxolimab in advanced cancers. Study-level background: Patients' therapy was ivuxolimab, an antibody that acts as an agonist of OX40 (CD134).

TCRdb's copy holds only in-frame clones and misses some; the assay was immunoSEQ multiplex PCR. The repertoire holds tens of thousands of clones, 85% to 90% seen once, with 5% to 6% in the top ten. Trimming stripped 5 bases from V and 2 bases from J, with 13 bases between. This CDR3 contains 14 residues. Germline assignment: CDR1 SGHTA and CDR2 FQGTGA. Sequenced here: CD4+ or CD8+ T cells sorted from blood, sampled in a trial of the OX40 agonist ivuxolimab. The chain uses TRBV7-3 and TRBJ2-7, with D perhaps TRBD2 (5 bases). The TCR originated in an adult with an advanced solid tumor such as melanoma, head and neck, liver or kidney cancer. The CDR3 nucleotides are TGTGCCAGCAGCAATTCTAGCCGAACCTACGAGCAGTACTTC. The encoded protein is CASSNSSRTYEQYF.